Below are 6 T cell receptor beta chains sequenced from a single sample in a study of T cell responses to AZD1222 COVID-19 vaccine. The assay was immunoSEQ multiplex PCR, and TCRdb's table has in-frame clones only and misses some. The sample records 30,000 to 50,000 clones, about 88% being singletons. The sequencing used peripheral blood, collected 28 days after the second dose of the MenACWY control vaccine. These receptors came from an adult who received the MenACWY meningococcal vaccine as a control.

This chain uses TRBV11-2 with TRBJ2-4, with TRBD1 as a possible D gene (7 bases). The germline V gene encodes CDR1 SGHAT and CDR2 FQNNGV. The CDR3 runs 14 residues. Trimming removed 1 base at V and 13 bases at J, with 17 bases between. The CDR3 DNA sequence: TGTGCCAGCAGCTTAGCGGTACTCAGGGGGGAACAGTACTTC. Translated: CASSLAVLRGEQYF. The complete variable domain, with remaining parts taken from reference TRBV11-2 and TRBJ2-4, reads EAGVAQSPRYKIIEKRQSVAFWCNPISGHATLYWYQQILGQGPKLLIQFQNNGVVDDSQLPKDRFSAERLKGVDSTLKIQPAKLEDSAVYLCASSLAVLRGEQYFGAGTRLSVL.

CDR3 sequence (DNA): TGTGCCAGTAAGTTTGGTGTAGGGACAAGTAATGAGCAGTTCTTC. It translates to CASKFGVGTSNEQFF. The chain joins TRBV19 to TRBJ2-1; a weak D match, TRBD1 (6 bases). The germline V gene has CDR1 LNHDA and CDR2 SQIVND (reference sequence). The CDR3 spans 15 residues. V shed 7 bases and J shed 7 bases, with 20 bases lying between them.

The genes are TRBV7-9 and TRBJ1-1; 8 positions match TRBD1. The CDR3 has 16 amino acids. In germline, CDR1 is SEHNR, CDR2 FQNEAQ (reference sequence). The trim removed 5 bases at V and 3 bases at J, leaving 11 bases unmatched. CDR3 region: CASSTNRDRSDTEAFF. In DNA, the CDR3 is TGTGCCAGCAGCACAAACCGGGACAGGTCCGACACTGAAGCTTTCTTT.

This clone was seen just once. This sequence joins TRBV4-1 and TRBJ2-3; D perhaps matches TRBD2 (5 bases). Germline values: CDR1 MGHRA, CDR2 YSYEKL. The CDR3 is 14 residues long. V gave up 4 bases and J gave up 0 bases, with 8 bases separating them. The CDR3 sequence is CASSLERSTDTQYF. CDR3 bases: TGCGCCAGCAGCCTGGAGCGGAGCACAGATACGCAGTATTTT.

This clone was seen once. This chain links TRBV5-6 with TRBJ1-1; perhaps TRBD1 as D (5 bases). CDR3 length: 13 residues. CDR1 and CDR2 (germline): SGHDT, YYEEEE. With 4 bases removed from V and 7 bases from J, the gap between germline ends came to 14 bases. The CDR3 coding sequence is TGTGCCAGCAGCGATAGGGGATCGGATGAAGCTTTCTTT. Residues: CASSDRGSDEAFF.

The chain combines TRBV11-2 with TRBJ2-1; 7 bases match TRBD2. In germline, CDR1 is SGHAT, CDR2 FQNNGV. This CDR3 spans 14 amino acids. The V and J ends lost 4 bases and 9 bases, in that order; junction bases with no gene match: 9. The CDR3 sequence: CASSSGPGGSEQFF. In DNA, the CDR3 is TGTGCCAGCAGCTCAGGACCCGGGGGGAGTGAGCAGTTCTTC.